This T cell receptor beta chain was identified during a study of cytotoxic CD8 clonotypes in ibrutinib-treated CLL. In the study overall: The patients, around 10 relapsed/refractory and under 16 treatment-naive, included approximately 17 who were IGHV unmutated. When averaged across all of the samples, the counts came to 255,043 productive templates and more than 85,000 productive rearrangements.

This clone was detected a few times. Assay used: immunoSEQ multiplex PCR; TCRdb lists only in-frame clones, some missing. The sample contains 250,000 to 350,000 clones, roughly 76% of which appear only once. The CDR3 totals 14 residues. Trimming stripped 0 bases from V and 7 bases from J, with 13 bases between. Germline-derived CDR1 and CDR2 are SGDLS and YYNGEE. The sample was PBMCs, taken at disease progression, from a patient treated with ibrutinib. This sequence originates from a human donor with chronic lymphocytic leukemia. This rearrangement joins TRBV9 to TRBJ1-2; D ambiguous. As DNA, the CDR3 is TGTGCCAGCAGCGTAGGGGTAGTTGTCTCTGGCTACACCTTC. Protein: CASSVGVVVSGYTF.